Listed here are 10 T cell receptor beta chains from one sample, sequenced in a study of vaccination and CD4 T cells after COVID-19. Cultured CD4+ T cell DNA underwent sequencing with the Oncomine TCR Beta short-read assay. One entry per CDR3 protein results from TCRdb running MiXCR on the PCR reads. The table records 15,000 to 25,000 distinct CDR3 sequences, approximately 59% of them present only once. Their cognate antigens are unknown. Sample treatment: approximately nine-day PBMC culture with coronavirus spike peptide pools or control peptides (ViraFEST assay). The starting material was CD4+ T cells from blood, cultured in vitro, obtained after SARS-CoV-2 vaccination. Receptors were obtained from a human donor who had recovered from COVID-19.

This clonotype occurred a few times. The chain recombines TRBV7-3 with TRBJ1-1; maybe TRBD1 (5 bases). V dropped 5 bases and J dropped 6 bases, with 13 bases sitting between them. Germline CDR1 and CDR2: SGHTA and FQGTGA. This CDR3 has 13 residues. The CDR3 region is CASSISIGAEAFF. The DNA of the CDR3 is TGTGCCAGCAGCATCTCGATAGGGGCTGAAGCTTTCTTT.

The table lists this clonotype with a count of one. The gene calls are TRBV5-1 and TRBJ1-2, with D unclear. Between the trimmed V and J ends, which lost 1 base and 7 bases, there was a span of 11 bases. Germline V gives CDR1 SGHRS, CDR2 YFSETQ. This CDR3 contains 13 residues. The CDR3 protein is CASSLRVGFGYTF. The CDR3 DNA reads TGCGCCAGCAGCTTGCGGGTTGGGTTTGGCTACACCTTC.

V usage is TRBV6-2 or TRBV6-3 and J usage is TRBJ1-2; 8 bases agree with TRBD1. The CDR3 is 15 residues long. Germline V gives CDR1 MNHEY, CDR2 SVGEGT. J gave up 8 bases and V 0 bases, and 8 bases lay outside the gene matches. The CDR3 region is CASSYSDRVVSGYTF. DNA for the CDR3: TGTGCCAGCAGTTACTCGGACAGGGTAGTTAGCGGCTACACCTTC.

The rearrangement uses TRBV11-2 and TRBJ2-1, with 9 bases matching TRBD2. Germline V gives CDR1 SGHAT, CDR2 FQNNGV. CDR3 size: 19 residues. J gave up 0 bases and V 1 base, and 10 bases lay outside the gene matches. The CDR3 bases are TGTGCCAGCAGCTTAGGGGTAGCGGGGGCGTTAAGCTCCTACAATGAGCAGTTCTTC. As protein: CASSLGVAGALSSYNEQFF.

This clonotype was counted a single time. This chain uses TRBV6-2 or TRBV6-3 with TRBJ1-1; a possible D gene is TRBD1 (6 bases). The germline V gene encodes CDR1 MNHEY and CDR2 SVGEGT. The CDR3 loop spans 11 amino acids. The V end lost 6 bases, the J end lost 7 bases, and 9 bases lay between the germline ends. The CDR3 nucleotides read TGTGCCAGCAGAACGGACAGTGAAGCTTTCTTT. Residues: CASRTDSEAFF.

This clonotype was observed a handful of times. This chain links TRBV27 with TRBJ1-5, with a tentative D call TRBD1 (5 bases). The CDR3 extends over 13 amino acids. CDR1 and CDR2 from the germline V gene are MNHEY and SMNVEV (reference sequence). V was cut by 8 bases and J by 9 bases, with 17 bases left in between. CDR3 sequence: CASGVRERSPQHF. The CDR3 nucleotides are TGTGCCAGCGGAGTCAGGGAAAGGTCGCCCCAGCATTTT.

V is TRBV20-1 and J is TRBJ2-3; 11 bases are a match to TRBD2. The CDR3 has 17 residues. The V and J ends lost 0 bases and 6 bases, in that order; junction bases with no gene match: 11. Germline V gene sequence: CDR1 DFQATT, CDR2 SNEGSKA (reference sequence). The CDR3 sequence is CSARDHGTSGRRDTQYF. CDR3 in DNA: TGCAGTGCTAGAGATCACGGGACTAGCGGACGCCGCGATACGCAGTATTTT.

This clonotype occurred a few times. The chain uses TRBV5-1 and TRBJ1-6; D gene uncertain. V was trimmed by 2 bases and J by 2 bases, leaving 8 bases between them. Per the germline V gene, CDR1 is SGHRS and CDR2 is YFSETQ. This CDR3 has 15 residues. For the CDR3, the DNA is TGCGCCAGCAGCTTAGTGGGAACCTATAATTCACCCCTCCACTTT. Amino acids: CASSLVGTYNSPLHF.

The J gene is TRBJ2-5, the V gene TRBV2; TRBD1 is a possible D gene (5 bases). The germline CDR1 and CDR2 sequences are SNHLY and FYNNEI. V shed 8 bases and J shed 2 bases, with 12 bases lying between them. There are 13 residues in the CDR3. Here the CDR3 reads CASGWGQQETQYF. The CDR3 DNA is TGTGCCAGCGGCTGGGGCCAGCAAGAGACCCAGTACTTC.

The DNA of the CDR3 is TGTGCCAGCAGCTTTTCTCCAAACTCCTACAATGAGCAGTTCTTC. Amino acid sequence: CASSFSPNSYNEQFF. This chain uses TRBV7-8 with TRBJ2-1; the D is unclear. The length of the CDR3 is 15 residues. V lost 3 bases, J lost 0 bases, and 9 bases lay in between. CDR1 SGHVS and CDR2 FQNEAQ come from the germline V gene.